The 3 T cell receptor beta chains below were found in one sample sequenced in a study of CD8 T cells in ankylosing spondylitis. No antigen has been assigned to these receptors. Notes on the study in general: Within ankylosing spondylitis blood, a TCR beta motif made up of roughly eight highly homologous variants appeared to be characteristic.

TCRdb reprocessed the 5' RACE reads via MiXCR and lists one record per CDR3 protein. The sample carries about 450,000 distinct CDR3 sequences, about 24% recorded once. The sample consisted of blood, either unsorted or a sorted T cell fraction (not recorded which). The receptor source for this set is a male donor with ankylosing spondylitis.

This chain uses TRBV24-1 with TRBJ2-1; 11 positions match TRBD2. The germline V gene encodes CDR1 KGHDR and CDR2 SFDVKD. The CDR3 has 14 amino acids. After removal of 11 bases from V and 8 bases from J, the junction contained 10 bases not matched to a gene. CDR3 protein: CAIPGTSGLDEQFF. The CDR3 bases are TGTGCCATCCCCGGGACTAGCGGTTTGGATGAGCAGTTCTTC.

This clonotype was detected a few times. The chain joins TRBV9 to TRBJ2-2; TRBD2 matches at 7 bases. With V trimmed by 0 bases and J by 1 base, 3 bases remained unmatched. Germline CDR1 and CDR2: SGDLS and YYNGEE. There are 16 residues in the CDR3. CDR3 bases: TGTGCCAGCAGCGTAGCGGCTAGCGGGAACACCGGGGAGCTGTTTTTT. Encoded protein: CASSVAASGNTGELFF.

This clonotype came up many times. The CDR3 region has the DNA TGCGCCAGCAGCACTAGCGGGAGAGACAATGAGCAGTTCTTC. This codes for CASSTSGRDNEQFF. The chain uses TRBV5-1 and TRBJ2-1; TRBD2 aligns across 11 bases. Unmatched junction bases numbered 2, after V lost 4 bases and J lost 5 bases. The CDR3 runs 14 residues. The germline CDR1 and CDR2 sequences are SGHRS and YFSETQ.